This T cell receptor (beta chain) was retrieved from a study of technical replicates of blood from a few donors (dated by TCRdb to between 2016 and 2019). From its cysteine to its phenylalanine, the CDR3 spans 16 amino acids. CDR3 DNA is the only sequence kept; it has 48 bases, read in frame from the first base. V is reduced by 0 bases and J by 0 bases, leaving a spacing of 10 bases between them. In the germline V gene, CDR1 corresponds to SGHRS and CDR2 to YFSETQ. Turning to this clone: The clone's antigen remains unknown. The sample holds no much larger clone one base away, and base qualities are not on file.

The receptor library was made with the immunoSEQ multiplex PCR assay. TCRdb obtained this table from immuneACCESS and retained in-frame rearrangements with V and J assigned. These tables miss some clones; where compared with another copy, unresolved V genes account for less than half of the shortfall, and the remainder is unexplained. Recorded for this sample are over 70,000 clones; 85% to 95% of them occurred a single time. Jointly, the top ten make up under 0.35% of the sample. The sequencing input was T cells isolated from PBMCs. The rearranged chain carries TRBV5-1 and TRBJ1-3; the D gene assignment is ambiguous. The clonotype comes from a human donor in good health. The CDR3 protein sequence reads: CASSLEVGSSGNTIYF. The nucleotide sequence is given as TGCGCCAGCAGCTTGGAGGTGGGGAGCTCTGGAAACACCATATATTTT.